Following are 29 T cell receptor beta chains from one sample sequenced in a study of shared clonotypes between healthy human individuals. Selected positively for CCR7 and CD45RO-negative, naive CD8 cells excluded terminally differentiated effector memory CD45RA+ cells. Produced via immunoSEQ multiplex PCR; TCRdb's table is partial and in-frame only. The sample lists around 1.9 million clones, more than 85% occurring once. Specimen: naive CD8+ T cells from PBMCs. All receptors come from a man aged 18 to 29 in good health. Some clones in this sample may be carry-over from other donors' samples.

The sample holds one count of this clone. The chain couples TRBV2 to TRBJ2-3; TRBD1 agrees at 9 bases. Germline assignment: CDR1 SNHLY and CDR2 FYNNEI. Trimming at V came to 0 bases and at J to 5 bases, leaving 9 bases not matched to a gene. The length of the CDR3 is 17 residues. CDR3: CASSEASRDRVKDTQYF. The DNA for the CDR3 is TGTGCCAGCAGTGAAGCAAGTAGGGACAGGGTTAAAGATACGCAGTATTTT.

V usage is TRBV28 and J usage is TRBJ2-5, with 9 positions matching TRBD2. The end of the DNA aligns better with TRBJ2-7, so the J call may be wrong. Per the germline V gene, CDR1 is MDHEN and CDR2 is SYDVKM. The CDR3 has 15 residues. The CDR3, as DNA: TGTGCCAGCAGCCCGGTTGGGCTAGCGGGAAACGAGCAGTACTTC. This sequence encodes CASSPVGLAGNEQYF.

The CDR3 DNA reads TGTGCCAGCATCGCGGGACAGAACTATGGCTACACCTTC. Amino acids: CASIAGQNYGYTF. J is TRBJ1-2 and V is TRBV6-6; 7 nucleotides line up with TRBD1. CDR1 and CDR2 from the germline V gene are MNHNY and SVGAGI (reference sequence). Trimming at V came to 7 bases and at J to 2 bases, leaving 4 bases not matched to a gene. The CDR3 contains 13 residues.

The chain recombines TRBV19 with TRBJ1-1; D remains unclear. CDR1 and CDR2 (germline): LNHDA, SQIVND (reference sequence). CDR3 length: 15 amino acids. Trimming stripped 7 bases from V and 0 bases from J, with 15 bases between. The CDR3 region is CASTHPRAMNTEAFF. The CDR3 DNA follows: TGTGCCAGTACCCATCCCCGGGCCATGAACACTGAAGCTTTCTTT.

The chain has TRBV10-3 and TRBJ2-3; TRBD2 matches at 14 bases. The germline V gene encodes CDR1 ENHRY and CDR2 SYGVKD. J lost 3 bases, V lost 8 bases, and 1 base had no gene match. The CDR3 is 14 amino acids. CDR3: CAIGTSGSTDTQYF. CDR3 bases: TGTGCCATCGGGACTAGCGGGAGTACAGATACGCAGTATTTT.

This sequence joins TRBV5-1 and TRBJ1-1; D might be TRBD1 (5 bases). The germline V gene encodes CDR1 SGHRS and CDR2 YFSETQ. V shed 2 bases and J shed 5 bases, with 16 bases lying between them. This CDR3 region has 15 residues. CDR3 bases: TGCGCCAGCAGCTTAACCTTCGGCGGGGGGACTGAAGCTTTCTTT. Encoded protein: CASSLTFGGGTEAFF. Full variable domain (rest looked up from reference TRBV5-1 and TRBJ1-1): KAGVTQTPRYLIKTRGQQVTLSCSPISGHRSVSWYQQTPGQGLQFLFEYFSETQRNKGNFPGRFSGRQFSNSRSEMNVSTLELGDSALYLCASSLTFGGGTEAFFGQGTRLTVV.

The chain couples TRBV9 to TRBJ2-1, with TRBD2 matching over 14 bases. The CDR3 consists of 15 residues. CDR1 and CDR2 (germline): SGDLS, YYNGEE. With V trimmed by 3 bases and J by 7 bases, 3 bases remained unmatched. The CDR3: CASSGRLAGGNEQFF. CDR3 DNA sequence: TGTGCCAGCAGCGGACGACTAGCGGGAGGGAATGAGCAGTTCTTC.

V usage is TRBV9 and J usage is TRBJ2-6, with TRBD1 matching 8 bases. The CDR3 loop spans 17 amino acids. Germline CDR1 is SGDLS and CDR2 is YYNGEE. V shed 4 bases, J shed 2 bases, and the junction held 8 bases outside the gene matches. CDR3 coding DNA: TGTGCCAGCAGCCCGAGGACAGGGAACGCTGGGGCCAACGTCCTGACTTTC. This gives the protein CASSPRTGNAGANVLTF.

This rearrangement joins TRBV7-9 to TRBJ2-1; D possibly corresponds to TRBD2 (5 bases). The germline V gene has CDR1 SEHNR and CDR2 FQNEAQ (reference sequence). Trimming stripped 5 bases from V and 2 bases from J, with 19 bases between. This CDR3 has 17 residues. CDR3 sequence (DNA): TGTGCCAGCAGCCCCCCCGGGGTCGGGTTTACCTACAATGAGCAGTTCTTC. Translating it yields CASSPPGVGFTYNEQFF.

J is TRBJ2-2 and V is TRBV11-3; D gene ambiguous. This CDR3 contains 14 residues. V was pared by 2 bases and J by 1 base, with 5 bases between. Germline lookup yields CDR1 SGHNT and CDR2 YENEEA. Here the CDR3 DNA reads TGTGCCAGCAGCTTATTGGGGAACACCGGGGAGCTGTTTTTT. This codes for CASSLLGNTGELFF.

This sequence joins TRBV4-3 and TRBJ2-2, with D possibly called TRBD1 or TRBD2 (5 bases each). The CDR3 has 16 amino acids. V was shortened by 4 bases and J by 1 base, with 13 bases between the two germline ends. Germline CDR1 and CDR2: LGHNA and YSLEER. CDR3 DNA sequence: TGCGCCAGCAGCCCTGGGGCGGGTCTGAACACCGGGGAGCTGTTTTTT. Amino acids: CASSPGAGLNTGELFF.

V is TRBV11-2 and J is TRBJ1-4; 8 bases map to TRBD1. V shed 5 bases, J shed 0 bases, and the junction held 14 bases outside the gene matches. Germline V gene lookup returns CDR1 SGHAT and CDR2 FQNNGV. The CDR3 consists of 19 residues. The CDR3 is CASSPGSGTGPATNEKLFF. The CDR3 DNA is TGTGCCAGCAGCCCTGGCTCCGGGACAGGACCGGCAACTAATGAAAAACTGTTTTTT.

The J gene is TRBJ2-1, the V gene TRBV13; 8 nucleotides agree with TRBD2. V lost 5 bases to trimming and J lost 5 bases; unmatched junction nucleotides: 11. Germline loops: CDR1 PRHDT, CDR2 FYEKMQ (reference sequence). This CDR3 comprises 16 residues. The CDR3 here is CASSPWGGRQNNEQFF. CDR3 DNA sequence: TGTGCCAGCAGCCCTTGGGGCGGGAGGCAAAACAATGAGCAGTTCTTC.

The CDR3 bases are TGTGCTAGTGGTGAACCTAGCGGAGGGGACTCCTACAATGAGCAGTTCTTC. Encoded protein: CASGEPSGGDSYNEQFF. This rearrangement joins TRBV12-5 to TRBJ2-1; 7 nucleotides line up with TRBD2. The junction had 10 bases not matched to a gene; V was cut back by 5 bases and J by 0 bases. The CDR3 runs to 17 residues. Germline values: CDR1 LGHNT, CDR2 FRNRAP.

In this sample, this clone turned up a few times. The J gene is TRBJ1-5, the V gene TRBV6-1; 7 nucleotides line up with TRBD1. V lost 3 bases, J lost 7 bases, and 12 bases stayed unmatched. Germline V lookup: CDR1 MNHNS, CDR2 SASEGT. This CDR3 is 16 amino acids long. Here the CDR3 DNA reads TGTGCCAGCAGTGAGTGGGACAGCCTGGCCCCACAGCCCCAGCATTTT. It translates to CASSEWDSLAPQPQHF.

The V gene is TRBV7-9, the J gene TRBJ2-4; TRBD1 or TRBD2 may be the D gene (5 bases each). With 6 bases removed from V and 0 bases from J, the gap between germline ends came to 15 bases. There are 16 residues in the CDR3. Germline V CDR1 and CDR2: SEHNR, FQNEAQ (reference sequence). The CDR3 spells CASRGDLEIAKNIQYF. The CDR3, as DNA: TGTGCCAGCAGGGGGGACCTCGAAATAGCCAAAAACATTCAGTACTTC.

The chain joins TRBV27 to TRBJ2-7; 10 bases line up with TRBD2. V shed 6 bases and J 2 bases; nucleotides not matched to a gene: 4. Germline CDR1 and CDR2: MNHEY and SMNVEV (reference sequence). The CDR3 spans 14 residues. This CDR3 reads CASREREGPYEQYF. The CDR3 coding sequence is TGTGCCAGCAGAGAGCGGGAGGGCCCCTACGAGCAGTACTTC.

Concerning this clone itself: Other DNA variants within this sample encode the same CDR3. The rearrangement joins TRBV11-2 to TRBJ1-1; D gene uncertain. Per the germline V gene, CDR1 is SGHAT and CDR2 is FQNNGV. CDR3 length: 12 amino acids. Trimming took off 1 base at V and 4 bases at J, with 4 bases between the two ends. The CDR3 sequence is CASSLARTEAFF. CDR3 DNA: TGTGCCAGCAGCTTAGCCCGCACTGAAGCTTTCTTT.

The rearrangement links TRBV4-1 to TRBJ1-1, with D perhaps matching TRBD1 (5 bases). There are 15 residues in the CDR3. Germline V lookup: CDR1 MGHRA, CDR2 YSYEKL. V gave up 6 bases and J gave up 1 base, with 15 bases separating them. The DNA for the CDR3 is TGCGCCAGCAGGCGCAAGGGAGGGGAGAACACTGAAGCTTTCTTT. Amino acids: CASRRKGGENTEAFF.

V usage is TRBV28 and J usage is TRBJ1-4; D is perhaps TRBD1 (5 bases). CDR1 and CDR2 from the germline V gene are MDHEN and SYDVKM. V lost 5 bases and J lost 3, with 16 bases in between. This CDR3 contains 16 residues. The CDR3 loop is CASSPPKGEANEKLFF. DNA of the CDR3: TGTGCCAGCAGTCCCCCAAAAGGGGAGGCTAATGAAAAACTGTTTTTT. The variable domain in full, with the rest retrieved from reference TRBV28 and TRBJ1-4, is DVKVTQSSRYLVKRTGEKVFLECVQDMDHENMFWYRQDPGLGLRLIYFSYDVKMKEKGDIPEGYSVSREKKERFSLILESASTNQTSMYLCASSPPKGEANEKLFFGSGTQLSVL.

As to this clone: The sample contains more than one DNA sequence encoding this CDR3. The rearrangement joins TRBV11-2 to TRBJ2-7, with 10 bases matching TRBD1. This CDR3 spans 14 amino acids. The germline V gene encodes CDR1 SGHAT and CDR2 FQNNGV. V lost 2 bases and J lost 4; bases outside the gene matches: 2. The CDR3 region is CASSLRTGGYEQYF. CDR3 nucleotide sequence: TGTGCCAGCAGCTTACGGACAGGGGGTTACGAGCAGTACTTC.

This rearrangement joins TRBV14 to TRBJ2-1, with D possibly TRBD2 on 6 matching bases. Per the germline V gene, CDR1 is SGHDN and CDR2 is FVKESK. V was shortened by 3 bases and J by 5 bases, with 17 bases between the two germline ends. This CDR3 contains 16 residues. The CDR3 is CASSQTGEGQHNEQFF. The DNA for the CDR3 is TGTGCCAGCAGCCAGACGGGGGAAGGCCAACACAATGAGCAGTTCTTC.

The rearrangement joins TRBV5-6 to TRBJ1-2; D not resolved. The V end lost 0 bases, the J end lost 4 bases, and 13 bases lay between the germline ends. The CDR3 is 15 amino acids. CDR1 SGHDT and CDR2 YYEEEE come from the germline V gene. Here the CDR3 DNA reads TGTGCCAGCAGCTTGGCGCCTCACGCGAGCTATGGCTACACCTTC. This sequence encodes CASSLAPHASYGYTF.

On this clone itself: Additional DNA sequences in this sample encode the identical CDR3. The chain uses TRBV7-9 and TRBJ1-2; D not certain. Per the germline V gene, CDR1 is SEHNR and CDR2 is FQNEAQ (reference sequence). Trimming left V 4 bases short and J 2 bases short, with 11 bases between. The CDR3 runs 14 residues. CDR3 loop: CASSSGPPNYGYTF. The CDR3 bases are TGTGCCAGCAGCTCCGGGCCTCCAAACTATGGCTACACCTTC.

The gene calls are TRBV9 and TRBJ2-3, with 7 bases that match TRBD1. V shed 3 bases, J shed 5 bases, and the junction held 12 bases outside the gene matches. Germline lookup yields CDR1 SGDLS and CDR2 YYNGEE. The CDR3 has 16 residues. CDR3: CASSADRDFGRDTQYF. In DNA form, the CDR3 reads TGTGCCAGCAGCGCCGACAGGGATTTCGGGCGAGATACGCAGTATTTT.

The V gene is TRBV27, the J gene TRBJ2-6; D possibly corresponds to TRBD1 (6 bases). The CDR3 spans 18 residues. Trimming left V 4 bases short and J 0 bases short, with 16 bases between. The V gene's germline CDR1 is MNHEY and CDR2 SMNVEV (reference sequence). This chain's CDR3 is CASSSEKTGNSGANVLTF. DNA for the CDR3: TGTGCCAGCAGTTCCGAGAAGACAGGAAACTCTGGGGCCAACGTCCTGACTTTC.

The rearrangement uses TRBV5-4 and TRBJ1-2; 9 bases map to TRBD1. The CDR3 length is 15 residues. Germline trimming cut 3 bases from V and 4 bases from J; bases unmatched to any gene: 7. Germline V gene sequence: CDR1 SGHNT, CDR2 YYREEE (reference sequence). The CDR3 nucleotides read TGTGCCAGCAGCTCCGCCGGGACAGGGATCTATGGCTACACCTTC. Translating it yields CASSSAGTGIYGYTF.

The V gene is TRBV29-1, the J gene TRBJ2-7; tentative D call: TRBD1 (5 bases). The CDR3 consists of 10 residues. V dropped 5 bases and J dropped 3 bases, with 5 bases sitting between them. Germline V gene lookup returns CDR1 SQVTM and CDR2 ANQGSEA. In nucleotides, the CDR3 is TGCAGCGTTCAGGGCTACGAGCAGTACTTC. Translating it yields CSVQGYEQYF.

This rearrangement joins TRBV5-1 to TRBJ1-1, with D possibly being TRBD1 (5 bases). Trimming took 4 bases from V and 6 from J, leaving 13 bases between them. This CDR3 spans 13 amino acids. Germline CDR1 and CDR2: SGHRS and YFSETQ. CDR3 sequence reads: CASSPGALAEAFF. The DNA for the CDR3 is TGCGCCAGCAGCCCCGGGGCACTCGCTGAAGCTTTCTTT.